This is a list of T cell receptor beta chains from one sample in a study of cytomegalovirus exposure and HLA in healthy donors. Method: immunoSEQ multiplex PCR; TCRdb's copy keeps in-frame clones and lacks some. The table includes just over 150,000 clones, approximately 86% detected once. Source material: PBMCs. These receptors were obtained from a woman younger than 35 in good health and CMV-seronegative. Both conserved end residues are part of each CDR3.

V gene	J gene	CDR3 protein
TRBV19	TRBJ1-5	CASTSHPGQPQHF
TRBV5-6	TRBJ2-3	CASSLRLAGGPDTQYF
TRBV7-8	TRBJ1-2	CASSLNGIANGYTF
TRBV14	TRBJ1-6	CASSERGSPLHF
TRBV5-4	TRBJ1-2	CASSLGATGYGYTF
TRBV6-5	TRBJ1-2	CASSYARTGGSYGYTF
TRBV5-1	TRBJ2-1	CASSLAGGVSYNEQFF
TRBV28	TRBJ2-5	CASSNPQTVTQETQYF
TRBV30	TRBJ1-5	CAWSLGAGQPQHF
TRBV27	TRBJ1-1	CASSLSPWTANTEAFF
TRBV2	TRBJ2-7	CASSEGRNNEQYF
TRBV7-9	TRBJ2-2	CASSRGLAGVAGELFF
TRBV11-2	TRBJ2-1	CASSSPYEGRGPRHEQFF
TRBV5-4	TRBJ2-2	CASSAGTGGVGTGELFF
TRBV28	TRBJ2-7	CASSLSLLEQYF
TRBV7-5	TRBJ1-4	CARSPRQGTRTNEKLFF
TRBV7-9	TRBJ1-2	CASTEGTNYYGYTF